This is a list of T cell receptor beta chains from one sample in a study of blood T cells in healthy people across ages. TCRdb passed the 5' RACE reads through MiXCR, listing each CDR3 protein once. The table has around 1.7 million distinct CDR3 sequences, 28% seen once. The sample consisted of blood. The origin of the receptors is a woman between 25 and 40 years old in good health. Each CDR3 is given with its conserved first and last residue. A D gene is named only where the DNA matches it firmly. The size entry is marked missing in some rows and otherwise reads once, few, many or a size class.

clone size | J gene | V gene | D gene | CDR3 DNA | CDR3 protein
- | TRBJ2-4 | TRBV27 | - | TGTGCCAGCAGTTACGGACGGCAAAATGAGCAGTACTTC | CASSYGRQNEQYF
many | TRBJ2-7 | TRBV7-9 | - | TGTGCCAGCAGCCGGGACAACACCTACGAGCAGTACTTC | CASSRDNTYEQYF
- | TRBJ2-7 | TRBV20-1 | - | TGCAGTACCGTAGGGTCGTACGAGCAGTACTTC | CSTVGSYEQYF
- | TRBJ1-1 | TRBV5-5 | - | TGTGCCAGCAGCTCGGCCAGCATGAACACTGAAGCTTTCTTT | CASSSASMNTEAFF
few | TRBJ2-7 | TRBV20-1 | - | TGCAGTGCCTCACCCGGGGAGTACGAGCAGTACTTC | CSASPGEYEQYF
- | TRBJ2-7 | TRBV9 | TRBD1 | TGTGCCAGCAGCCCTACAGGGGTAGGCTACAATGAGCAGTACTTC | CASSPTGVGYNEQYF
- | TRBJ2-1 | TRBV20-1 | TRBD1 | TGCAGTGCCACTAACCCCGGGACCAGGGGGAATGAGCAGTTCTTC | CSATNPGTRGNEQFF
many | TRBJ2-7 | TRBV4-1 | - | TGCGCCAGCAGCCAAGAGGAGGCAACAGGCTTCTCCTACGAGCAGTACTTC | CASSQEEATGFSYEQYF
- | TRBJ1-1 | TRBV20-1 | TRBD1 | TGCAGTGCCAAGGGAGACAGGGCCCTGCGAGACACTGAAGCTTTCTTT | CSAKGDRALRDTEAFF
- | TRBJ1-3 | TRBV4-3 | - | TGCGCCAGCAGCCAAGTCACAGTGGGCTCTGGAAACACCATATATTTT | CASSQVTVGSGNTIYF
many | TRBJ2-1 | TRBV10-1 | - | TGCGCCAGCAGTGAGCTGGGAGGTTCCCACCATGAGCAGTTCTTC | CASSELGGSHHEQFF
- | TRBJ1-1 | TRBV29-1 | - | TGCAGCGTTGAAGATTCGGGATGGGAGGACACTGAAGCTTTCTTT | CSVEDSGWEDTEAFF
few | TRBJ2-1 | TRBV6-1 | TRBD1 | TGTGCCAGCAGAACAATGGACAGGATTCCTAATGAGCAGTTCTTC | CASRTMDRIPNEQFF
few | TRBJ2-1 | TRBV7-9 | - | TGTGCCAGCAGCCAAAATTTTATAGCGGAGAGGAAGAATGAGCAGTTCTTC | CASSQNFIAERKNEQFF
- | TRBJ2-5 | TRBV29-1 | - | TGCAGCCACCAGGGTTCGGGGGAGACCCAGTACTTC | CSHQGSGETQYF
few | TRBJ1-4 | TRBV6-6 | - | TGTGCCAGCAGTCAGACACGTGAAAAACTGTTTTTT | CASSQTREKLFF
many | TRBJ2-5 | TRBV20-1 | TRBD2 | TGCAGTGCTAGTAGACTAGCGGGAGGTGAGACCCAGTACTTC | CSASRLAGGETQYF
few | TRBJ1-6 | TRBV7-2 | - | TGTGCCAGCAGCCGGGAGGGATCACCCCTCCACTTT | CASSREGSPLHF
- | TRBJ1-2 | TRBV28 | - | TGTGCCAGCATTAGAGGGGAGAACTATGGCTACACCTTC | CASIRGENYGYTF
- | TRBJ1-6 | TRBV6-1 | - | TGTGCCAGCAGTGAAGCACGGGTGCGAAATTCACCCCTCCACTTT | CASSEARVRNSPLHF
many | TRBJ2-5 | TRBV11-2 | - | TGTGCCAGCAGCCCCTCCAGGTCGTGGGAGACCCAGTACTTC | CASSPSRSWETQYF
- | TRBJ1-1 | TRBV20-1 | - | TGCAGTGCTAGAGGTGACCTGAGGGTGAACACTGAAGCTTTCTTT | CSARGDLRVNTEAFF
- | TRBJ2-7 | TRBV5-1 | TRBD2 | TGCGCCAGCAGCCAATTCTCACGGGGGGGTTCCTACGAGCGGTACTTC | CASSQFSRGGSYERYF
few | TRBJ1-4 | TRBV12-3/TRBV12-4 | TRBD1 | TGTGCCAGCAGATACGGACAGGGGGCGGTGGCTGAAAAACTGTTTTTT | CASRYGQGAVAEKLFF
few | TRBJ2-1 | TRBV29-1 | - | TGCAGCGTTGAGGTGGGGGGTTTTGTGTACGGTGAGCAGTTCTTC | CSVEVGGFVYGEQFF
- | TRBJ2-1 | TRBV27 | - | TGTGCCAGCAGTTCCTCCCGTGAGGGAAATGAGCAGTTCTTC | CASSSSREGNEQFF
many | TRBJ2-1 | TRBV20-1 | TRBD2 | TGCAGTGCTAGACTTCCCGCCGGTATAGCGCCCCCGGGAGGCTCCTACAATGAGCAGTTCTTC | CSARLPAGIAPPGGSYNEQFF
- | TRBJ1-1 | TRBV4-3 | - | TGCGTCAGCAGCCAAGATGGCGGGCGGACTGAAGCTTTCTTT | CVSSQDGGRTEAFF
- | TRBJ2-5 | TRBV19 | - | TGTGCCAGTGGCGGGGCAGATCTCCGTGCCCAGTACTTC | CASGGADLRAQYF
few | TRBJ1-5 | TRBV4-3 | - | TGCGCCAGCAGCCAAGACTTCGCCTCTGCTTCGAATCAGCCCCAGCATTTT | CASSQDFASASNQPQHF
few | TRBJ1-1 | TRBV14 | - | TGTGCCAGCAGCGGACAGAACCTGGGGAACACTGAAGCTTTCTTT | CASSGQNLGNTEAFF
- | TRBJ2-3 | TRBV5-6 | - | TGTGCCAGCAGCCTCTGGCGGTTTGGCGGGCTTCGAACAGATACGCAGTATTTT | CASSLWRFGGLRTDTQYF
- | TRBJ2-1 | TRBV5-1 | - | TGCGCCAGCGGCCCGAGGGGTCCCTACAATGAGCAGTTCTTC | CASGPRGPYNEQFF
few | TRBJ2-1 | TRBV4-1 | TRBD2 | TGCGCCAGCAGCCATAAACTAGCGGGAAACAATGAGCAGTTCTTC | CASSHKLAGNNEQFF
few | TRBJ2-7 | TRBV3-1 | - | TGTGCCAGCAGCCAAGATTCGTTGGGCAGGGGCTACGAGCAGTACTTC | CASSQDSLGRGYEQYF
- | TRBJ2-5 | TRBV20-1 | - | TGCAGTGCTATGTCCGGGACGGGCCTGGAGACCCAGTACTTC | CSAMSGTGLETQYF
- | TRBJ1-1 | TRBV12-3/TRBV12-4 | - | TGTGCCAGCAGTTTAGCGGAAACCAGTGAAGCTTTCTTT | CASSLAETSEAFF
- | TRBJ1-2 | TRBV12-3/TRBV12-4 | - | TGTGCCAGCAGTTTAGCCGGGACCGGGTGGCTTGGCTACACCTTC | CASSLAGTGWLGYTF
many | TRBJ1-2 | TRBV4-1 | TRBD1 | TGTGCCAGCAGCCAGCGACAGGGGGCTAACTATGGCTACACCTTC | CASSQRQGANYGYTF
many | TRBJ2-7 | TRBV7-9 | TRBD1 | TGTGCCAGCAGCAAGGGACAGGGGAAGGGCTACGAGCAGTACTTC | CASSKGQGKGYEQYF
once | TRBJ2-3 | TRBV5-1 | TRBD1 | TGCGCCAGCAGCTTGGCCGGACAGGGTAGTGCAGATACGCAGTATTTT | CASSLAGQGSADTQYF
many | TRBJ1-2 | TRBV29-1 | TRBD1 | TGCAGCGCGACAGGGTCCGCGGACTATGGCTACACCTTC | CSATGSADYGYTF
few | TRBJ1-4 | TRBV5-1 | - | TGCGCCAGCAGCGAGTACACGGCAGCTAATGAAAAACTGTTTTTT | CASSEYTAANEKLFF
many | TRBJ1-2 | TRBV25-1 | - | TGTGCCAGCAGTGACTTTAACTATGGCTACACCTTC | CASSDFNYGYTF
few | TRBJ1-1 | TRBV5-1 | TRBD1 | TGCGCCAGCAGCTACACGGGACAGAAGACTGAAGCTTTCTTT | CASSYTGQKTEAFF
- | TRBJ1-1 | TRBV6-6 | TRBD1 | TGTGCCAGCAGTCACGCGGGACAGGGTGAAGCTTTCTTT | CASSHAGQGEAFF
few | TRBJ2-7 | TRBV28 | - | TGTGCCAGCAGTCCCCCGTTCGGGAACGAGCAGTACTTC | CASSPPFGNEQYF
many | TRBJ2-1 | TRBV29-1 | - | TGCAGCGTTAAAGTAGGGCTGAATGAGCAGTTCTTC | CSVKVGLNEQFF
few | TRBJ1-5 | TRBV7-5 | - | - | CISVTSRDKARDSNQPQHF
- | TRBJ2-2 | TRBV30 | - | TGTGCCTACCGCTGGGGGACTGGGAACACCGGGGAGCTGTTTTTT | CAYRWGTGNTGELFF
few | TRBJ1-1 | TRBV29-1 | - | TGCAGCGCTGAAGATCCTAAATACACTGAAGCTTTCTTT | CSAEDPKYTEAFF
- | TRBJ1-2 | TRBV3-1 | TRBD1 | TGTGCCGGCAGCCAACCGGGACAGGTCACAGTTGGCTACACCTTC | CAGSQPGQVTVGYTF
many | TRBJ2-7 | TRBV29-1 | - | TGCAGCGTTGCCTTGAGCTCCTACGAGCAGTACTTC | CSVALSSYEQYF
few | TRBJ2-5 | TRBV5-5 | TRBD2 | TGTGCCAGCAGCTCCCCGGGACTAGCGGGAGGAGGAAATGAGCAGTACTTC | CASSSPGLAGGGNEQYF
- | TRBJ2-7 | TRBV20-1 | - | TGCAGTGCTAAGGGGAACGAGCAGTACTTC | CSAKGNEQYF
few | TRBJ1-1 | TRBV6-5 | - | TGTGCCAGCAGTTACTCGCCAGGGGTGAACACTGAAGCTTTCTTT | CASSYSPGVNTEAFF
few | TRBJ1-2 | TRBV5-1 | - | TGCGCCAGCAGACCATCTACTGGGGAGGGCTACACCTTC | CASRPSTGEGYTF
few | TRBJ1-2 | TRBV12-3/TRBV12-4 | - | TGTGCCAGCAGTTTGGGACCCACCTATGGCTACACCTTC | CASSLGPTYGYTF
many | TRBJ2-1 | TRBV7-2 | TRBD2 | TGTGCCAGCAGCTTCGGCGGGAGGGTCGACAATGAGCAGTTCTTC | CASSFGGRVDNEQFF
- | TRBJ2-3 | TRBV5-1 | - | TGCGCCAGCCAGGGGGGGCCGCACACAGATACGCAGTATTTT | CASQGGPHTDTQYF